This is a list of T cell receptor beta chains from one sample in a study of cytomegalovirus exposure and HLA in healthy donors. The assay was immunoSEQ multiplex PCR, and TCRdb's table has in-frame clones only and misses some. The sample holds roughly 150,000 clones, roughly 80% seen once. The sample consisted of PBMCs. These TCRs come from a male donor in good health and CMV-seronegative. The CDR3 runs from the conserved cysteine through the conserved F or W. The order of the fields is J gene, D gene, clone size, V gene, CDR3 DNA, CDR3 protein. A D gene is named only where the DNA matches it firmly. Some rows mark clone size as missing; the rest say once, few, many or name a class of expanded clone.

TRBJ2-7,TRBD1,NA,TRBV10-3,TGTGCCGTCGGGACAGGGGTTGAGCAGTACTTC,CAVGTGVEQYF
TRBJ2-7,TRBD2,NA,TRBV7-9,TGTGCCAGCAGCGTCGGGAGCGGGAGGGGCGAGCAGTACTTC,CASSVGSGRGEQYF
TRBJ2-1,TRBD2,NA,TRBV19,TGTGCCAGTACCTCGCTAGCGGGCACCGGACATGAGCAGTTCTTC,CASTSLAGTGHEQFF
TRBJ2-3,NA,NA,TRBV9,TGTGCCAGCAGCGTAGGCGGGGTTTGGACAGATACGCAGTATTTT,CASSVGGVWTDTQYF
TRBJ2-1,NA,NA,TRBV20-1,TGCAGTGCTGGACTTCTAGGGGAGCAGTTCTTC,CSAGLLGEQFF
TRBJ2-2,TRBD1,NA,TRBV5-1,TGCGCCAGCAGCTTGGACAGGGGGAGGTTAGACACCGGGGAGCTGTTTTTT,CASSLDRGRLDTGELFF
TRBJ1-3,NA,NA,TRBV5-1,TGCGCCAGCAGCTCGACAGGATTCTCTGGAAACACCATATATTTT,CASSSTGFSGNTIYF
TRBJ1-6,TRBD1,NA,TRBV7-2,TGTGCCAGCAGCCCTTACCGGGACAGGGGGTCACCCCTCCACTTT,CASSPYRDRGSPLHF
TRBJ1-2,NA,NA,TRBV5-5,TGTGCCAGCAGCTTGGCCTGGGGCGGGGATGGCTACACCTTC,CASSLAWGGDGYTF
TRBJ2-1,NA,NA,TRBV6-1,TGTGCCAGCAGTGAATGGGGCAGCTCCTACAATGAGCAGTTCTTC,CASSEWGSSYNEQFF
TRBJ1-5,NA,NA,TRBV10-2,TGCGCCAGCAGTGATACAGGGAATCAGCCCCAGCATTTT,CASSDTGNQPQHF
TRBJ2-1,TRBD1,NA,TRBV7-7,TGTGCTAGCAGCTCCGAGGCAGGGGGCAATGAGCAGTTCTTC,CASSSEAGGNEQFF
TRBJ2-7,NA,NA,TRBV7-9,TGTGCCAGCAGCCTTTCGGGGTCGTCCTACGAGCAGTACTTC,CASSLSGSSYEQYF
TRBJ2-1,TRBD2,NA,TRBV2,TGTGCCAGCAAGCGCCCGCTAGCGGGGGTGGGTGAGCAGTTCTTC,CASKRPLAGVGEQFF
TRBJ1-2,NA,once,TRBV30,TGTGCCTGGAGTGTAACCCGGACAGCTGACTATGGCTACACCTTC,CAWSVTRTADYGYTF
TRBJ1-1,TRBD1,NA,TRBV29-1,TGCAGCGTCCCGGGACAGTACACTGAAGCTTTCTTT,CSVPGQYTEAFF
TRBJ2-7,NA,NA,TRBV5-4,TGTGCCAGCAGCCCTCAGACAGGCTACGAGCAGTACTTC,CASSPQTGYEQYF
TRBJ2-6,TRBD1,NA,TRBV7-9,TGTGCCAGCAGCCCAGGGGGCCCTGGGGCCAACGTCCTGACTTTC,CASSPGGPGANVLTF
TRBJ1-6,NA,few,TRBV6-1,TGTGCCAGCAGTGAATGGTGGGACTTTAATTCACCCCTCCACTTT,CASSEWWDFNSPLHF
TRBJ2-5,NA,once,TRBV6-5,TGTGCCAGCAGTTACCAGGGGGGCCTTTTAGAGACCCAGTACTTC,CASSYQGGLLETQYF
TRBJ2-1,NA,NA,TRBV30,TGTGCCTGGAGTGTCGGGCGGGGTATCTATGAGCAGTTCTTC,CAWSVGRGIYEQFF
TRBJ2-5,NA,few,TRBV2,TGTGCCAGCAGTGAAAGGTTCCCACGGCAGCCGGGGGAGACCCAGTACTTC,CASSERFPRQPGETQYF
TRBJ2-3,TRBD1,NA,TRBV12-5,TGTGCTAGTGGTTTGGAGACAGGGCGGACGGATACGCAGTATTTT,CASGLETGRTDTQYF
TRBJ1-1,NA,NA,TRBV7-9,TGTGCCAGCAGCTTATTGGGTGGCGGGGCGGTCTTT,CASSLLGGGAVF